This TCR beta chain came from a study of T cell responses to AZD1222 COVID-19 vaccine. On the study more broadly: Second doses were pooled across both intervals (about 4 or about 12 weeks).

Some clones are missing from TCRdb's copy, which holds only in-frame ones; the method was immunoSEQ multiplex PCR. The data show around 150,000 clones, about nine tenths seen once. As regards this clone: The target antigen is unknown.

Trimming took 7 bases from V and 6 from J, leaving 18 bases between them. Germline assignment: CDR1 KGHDR and CDR2 SFDVKD. The CDR3 has 15 residues. Overall study findings and caveats: Without day 14 samples, only post-peak T cell repertoires were studied. Spike-specific TCR breadth and depth grew following two AZD1222 doses.

V and J are TRBV24-1 and TRBJ2-1; tentatively, D is TRBD1 (6 bases). The sequence was collected from an adult in good health. The specimen was peripheral blood, collected on day 0 of AZD1222 vaccination. The CDR3 DNA follows: TGTGCCACCAGCCCCGGACAGTCGCTTCGCAATGAGCAGTTCTTC. Its protein is CATSPGQSLRNEQFF.